Below, 16 T cell receptor beta chains from the same sample are listed, as sequenced in a study of cytomegalovirus exposure and HLA in healthy donors. 60 Vbeta and 13 Jbeta primers were used in PCR. Sequencing was performed with immunoSEQ multiplex PCR; in TCRdb, only in-frame clones are kept and a portion is missing. The sample yields 120,000 or so clones, 77% seen once. Sequenced material: PBMCs. The receptor source for this set is a man between 50 and 59 years old in good health and CMV-seropositive.

The rearrangement joins TRBV5-1 to TRBJ1-4, with TRBD1 as a possible D gene (6 bases). CDR3 length equals 15 residues. Germline assignment: CDR1 SGHRS and CDR2 YFSETQ. V lost 1 base, J lost 8 bases, and 15 bases lay in between. The CDR3 reads CASSLTGRPDEKLFF. The CDR3 DNA is TGCGCCAGCAGCTTGACAGGGCGGCCGGACGAAAAACTGTTTTTT.

The chain links TRBV28 to TRBJ1-1; the D gene is possibly TRBD1 (5 bases). The germline gives CDR1 MDHEN, CDR2 SYDVKM. Trimming took off 8 bases at V and 1 base at J, with 17 bases between the two ends. This CDR3 contains 15 residues. CDR3 nucleotides: TGTGCCAGCCTAACTTCGGGGGTGAAGAACACTGAAGCTTTCTTT. This encodes CASLTSGVKNTEAFF.

The gene calls are TRBV5-1 and TRBJ2-1; D gene uncertain. The CDR3 contains 14 residues. The V end lost 2 bases, the J end lost 5 bases, and 11 bases lay between the germline ends. The V gene's germline CDR1 is SGHRS and CDR2 YFSETQ. Here the CDR3 reads CASSFDAGNNEQFF. In nucleotides, the CDR3 is TGCGCCAGCAGCTTCGACGCAGGAAACAATGAGCAGTTCTTC. Supplemented by reference TRBV5-1 and TRBJ2-1, the full variable domain reads KAGVTQTPRYLIKTRGQQVTLSCSPISGHRSVSWYQQTPGQGLQFLFEYFSETQRNKGNFPGRFSGRQFSNSRSEMNVSTLELGDSALYLCASSFDAGNNEQFFGPGTRLTVL.

The genes are TRBV5-1 and TRBJ2-3; 10 bases are a match to TRBD1. The CDR3 covers 16 residues. CDR1 and CDR2 from the germline V gene are SGHRS and YFSETQ. The V segment lost 2 bases and the J segment 2 bases; nucleotides outside the gene matches: 5. CDR3 DNA: TGCGCCAGCAGCTTAGGGACAGGGGAGGTCACAGATACGCAGTATTTT. Amino acid sequence: CASSLGTGEVTDTQYF.

This clone appeared a few times. The chain couples TRBV6-1 to TRBJ1-1; 8 nucleotides line up with TRBD1. Germline V lookup: CDR1 MNHNS, CDR2 SASEGT. The CDR3 spans 15 residues. The V segment lost 3 bases and the J segment 3 bases; nucleotides outside the gene matches: 6. The CDR3 loop is CASSDRGQGDTEAFF. The CDR3 DNA reads TGTGCCAGCAGTGACCGTGGACAGGGTGACACTGAAGCTTTCTTT.

The chain carries TRBV28 and TRBJ1-2, with 10 nucleotides matching TRBD1. The CDR3 is 15 residues long. Per the germline V gene, CDR1 is MDHEN and CDR2 is SYDVKM. V gave up 5 bases and J gave up 8 bases; unmatched junction bases: 11. CDR3 in amino acids: CASSPQRQGAEGYTF. CDR3 nucleotide sequence: TGTGCCAGCAGTCCCCAGCGACAGGGGGCAGAAGGCTACACCTTC.

This clone was counted between two and nine times. CDR3 sequence: CASNPSAPRSYNEQFF. CDR3 nucleotide sequence: TGCGCCAGCAATCCTAGCGCCCCTAGATCCTACAATGAGCAGTTCTTC. The chain is built from TRBV5-1 and TRBJ2-1; the D gene is possibly TRBD2 (6 bases). The germline V gene encodes CDR1 SGHRS and CDR2 YFSETQ. The germline V and J ends were trimmed by 6 bases and 1 base, with 17 bases remaining between them. The CDR3 runs to 16 residues.

The chain couples TRBV29-1 to TRBJ2-1; 9 bases fit TRBD2. The germline CDR1 and CDR2 sequences are SQVTM and ANQGSEA. The V gene end was trimmed by 2 bases and the J gene end by 9 bases; junction bases not matched to a gene: 11. The CDR3 is 15 amino acids. The CDR3 sequence is CSVELQKGLAGEQFF. Written as DNA, the CDR3 is TGCAGCGTTGAACTCCAAAAGGGACTAGCTGGTGAGCAGTTCTTC.

The J gene is TRBJ2-2, the V gene TRBV10-1, with D possibly TRBD1 on 6 matching bases. TRBJ1-3 explains the end of the DNA better; the J call may be wrong. The germline V gene encodes CDR1 WNHNN and CDR2 SYGVQD (reference sequence). The CDR3 consists of 16 residues. As DNA, the CDR3 is TGCGCCAGCAGTGAGTCTCCAGGGGATGATGAAAACACCATATATTTT. This translates into CASSESPGDDENTIYF.

The chain has TRBV18 and TRBJ1-5; no clear D. The CDR3 is 13 amino acids. The germline CDR1 and CDR2 sequences are KGHSH and LQKENI. V dropped 2 bases and J dropped 7 bases, with 9 bases sitting between them. This CDR3 is CASSPGLVQPQHF. The CDR3 DNA is TGTGCCAGCTCACCAGGGCTGGTCCAGCCCCAGCATTTT.

This clone was observed a single time. The chain links TRBV29-1 to TRBJ2-7; 7 nucleotides line up with TRBD2. Germline assignment: CDR1 SQVTM and CDR2 ANQGSEA. V gave up 6 bases and J gave up 6 bases; unmatched junction bases: 5. The CDR3 has 11 amino acids. The CDR3 region has the DNA TGCAGCGTGTGGACTAGTGCCGAGCAGTACTTC. Its protein is CSVWTSAEQYF.

The chain's CDR3 is CASWTGAFNQPQHF. CDR3 bases: TGTGCCAGTTGGACAGGGGCGTTCAATCAGCCCCAGCATTTT. The genes are TRBV30 and TRBJ1-5, with TRBD1 identical over 9 bases. J lost 3 bases, V lost 8 bases, and 8 bases had no gene match. The CDR3 contains 14 residues. CDR1 is GTSNPN and CDR2 is SVGIG in the germline V gene (reference sequence).

The DNA of the CDR3 is TGTGCCAGCAGTTCCGGGACTAGCGGGGGGACCTACAATGAGCAGTTCTTC. This sequence encodes CASSSGTSGGTYNEQFF. The chain uses TRBV28 and TRBJ2-1, with 15 bases fitting TRBD2. V dropped 4 bases and J dropped 2; count of bases not matched to a gene: 3. Germline V CDR1 and CDR2: MDHEN, SYDVKM. This CDR3 has 17 amino acids.

The CDR3 loop reads CSVEALQGARTGELFF. The DNA of the CDR3 is TGCAGCGTTGAAGCCCTCCAGGGGGCCAGGACCGGGGAGCTGTTTTTT. The V and J genes are TRBV29-1 and TRBJ2-2; 8 bases are shared with TRBD1. The germline V gene encodes CDR1 SQVTM and CDR2 ANQGSEA. The CDR3 extends over 16 amino acids. V dropped 1 base and J dropped 5; count of bases not matched to a gene: 9.

The chain is built from TRBV7-2 and TRBJ2-1; 8 nucleotides line up with TRBD2. Germline assignment: CDR1 SGHTA and CDR2 FQGNSA. V lost 2 bases to trimming and J lost 0 bases; unmatched junction nucleotides: 9. The CDR3 has 18 amino acids. Here the CDR3 DNA reads TGTGCCAGCAGCTTAAGGACCGGGGGGGTTAGCTCCTACAATGAGCAGTTCTTC. This codes for CASSLRTGGVSSYNEQFF.

In this sample, this clone turned up once. CDR3 nucleotide sequence: TGTGCCAGCAGTTATTTATCGGACAGGGGGCAGGGGGAGCAGTACTTC. Its protein is CASSYLSDRGQGEQYF. This sequence joins TRBV6-6 and TRBJ2-7, with 11 bases aligning to TRBD1. Trimming took 3 bases from V and 7 from J; bases not matched to a gene: 11. CDR3 length: 16 residues. Germline CDR1 MNHNY, CDR2 SVGAGI (reference sequence).